The rows below give T cell receptor beta chains drawn from one sample of a study of CD8 T cells in Susac syndrome. MiXCR, applied by TCRdb to the immunoSEQ multiplex PCR reads, yields one record per CDR3 protein. The table has about 80,000 distinct CDR3 sequences, approximately 93% seen once. The sequenced material came from CD8+ T cells from PBMCs. The source is a human donor with Susac syndrome. CDR3s include the opening cysteine and the closing phenylalanine or tryptophan. Each record gives: D gene, clone size, V gene, J gene, CDR3 protein, CDR3 DNA. A D gene is named only where the DNA matches it firmly. Clone size appears in some rows only: once, few, many, or a class for an expanded clone.

-,-,TRBV19,TRBJ2-4,CASSKVPAIQYF,TGTGCCAGTAGTAAAGTCCCGGCCATTCAGTACTTC
-,-,TRBV29-1,TRBJ2-2,CSVMIANTGELFF,TGCAGCGTTATGATAGCGAACACCGGGGAGCTGTTTTTT
-,-,TRBV6-1,TRBJ2-7,CASITPAGESVYEQYF,TGTGCCAGCATCACCCCCGCCGGGGAATCGGTCTACGAGCAGTACTTC
-,-,TRBV7-9,TRBJ2-7,CASSLPGTAVNEQYF,TGTGCCAGCAGCTTACCCGGGACGGCGGTAAACGAGCAGTACTTC
TRBD2,-,TRBV25-1,TRBJ2-7,CASSPGLAGGPLRYEQYF,TGTGCCAGCAGCCCGGGACTAGCGGGGGGGCCGCTACGGTACGAGCAGTACTTC
-,-,TRBV9,TRBJ1-3,CASSVVCGGVGNTIYF,TGTGCCAGCAGCGTAGTTTGCGGAGGGGTTGGAAACACCATATATTTT
-,-,TRBV28,TRBJ1-2,CASRTHEGPYGYTF,TGTGCCAGCAGAACCCACGAGGGGCCCTATGGCTACACCTTC
-,-,TRBV24-1,TRBJ2-1,CATKANNEQFF,TGTGCCACCAAGGCTAACAATGAGCAGTTCTTC
-,once,TRBV27,TRBJ2-7,CASSRARSYEQYF,TGTGCCAGCAGTCGGGCCCGCTCCTACGAGCAGTACTTC
-,-,TRBV7-9,TRBJ1-2,CASSLSPEFNYGYTF,TGTGCCAGCAGCTTATCCCCAGAATTTAACTATGGCTACACCTTC
-,-,TRBV9,TRBJ2-7,CASSDRGGLRSEQYF,TGTGCCAGCAGCGACAGGGGGGGCCTCCGAAGCGAGCAGTACTTC
-,-,TRBV29-1,TRBJ2-6,CSADLGYGANVLTF,TGCAGCGCTGACCTTGGTTACGGGGCCAACGTCCTGACTTTC
-,-,TRBV19,TRBJ1-1,CATGSDGAFF,TGTGCCACAGGATCTGATGGGGCGTTCTTT
TRBD1,-,TRBV19,TRBJ2-7,CASTPTGGEQYF,TGTGCCAGTACCCCGACAGGGGGCGAGCAGTACTTC
-,once,TRBV9,TRBJ1-4,CASSVVPGRGEKLFF,TGTGCCAGCAGCGTAGTTCCAGGGAGAGGGGAAAAACTGTTTTTT
TRBD2,-,TRBV5-1,TRBJ2-7,CASGTSGRIYEQYF,TGCGCCAGCGGGACTAGCGGGAGAATCTACGAGCAGTACTTC
-,-,TRBV13,TRBJ2-7,CASSLGIGEQYF,TGTGCCAGCAGCTTAGGCATTGGCGAGCAGTACTTC
-,-,TRBV20-1,TRBJ2-3,CSARPGGRTDTQYF,TGCAGTGCTAGGCCGGGGGGCCGCACAGATACGCAGTATTTT
-,-,TRBV6-5,TRBJ2-7,CASSYGGSHEQYF,TGTGCCAGCAGTTACGGAGGGTCCCACGAGCAGTACTTC
-,-,TRBV15,TRBJ2-1,CATSRVTTYNEQFF,TGTGCCACCAGCAGAGTTACCACCTACAATGAGCAGTTCTTC
-,-,TRBV12-3/TRBV12-4,TRBJ2-7,CASSSSAELYEQYF,TGTGCCAGCAGTTCTTCAGCGGAGCTATACGAGCAGTACTTC
-,-,TRBV9,TRBJ2-3,CASSVDPDTQYF,TGTGCCAGCAGCGTAGACCCAGATACGCAGTATTTT
-,-,TRBV14,TRBJ2-5,CASSQYKVLWETQYF,TGTGCCAGCAGCCAGTATAAGGTGCTTTGGGAGACCCAGTACTTC
-,-,TRBV5-6,TRBJ2-1,CASSEERGYNEQFF,TGTGCCAGCAGTGAGGAGAGGGGTTACAATGAGCAGTTCTTC
TRBD2,-,TRBV3-1,TRBJ2-7,CASSQGSGRPPYEQYF,TGTGCCAGCAGCCAAGGGAGCGGGAGACCCCCCTACGAGCAGTACTTC
-,-,TRBV7-9,TRBJ1-2,CASSPESARNYGYTF,TGTGCCAGCAGTCCCGAGTCGGCGAGGAACTATGGCTACACCTTC
-,-,TRBV4-3,TRBJ1-4,CASSAHDQARIF,TGCGCCAGCAGCGCGCACGACCAGGCGCGGATTTTT
-,once,TRBV12-3/TRBV12-4,TRBJ1-5,CASSLGLSGNQPQHF,TGTGCCAGCAGTTTAGGTCTTTCTGGCAATCAGCCCCAGCATTTT
-,-,TRBV25-1,TRBJ2-7,CASSGLESYEQYF,TGTGCCAGCAGTGGTCTAGAGTCCTACGAGCAGTACTTC
TRBD1,-,TRBV19,TRBJ2-3,CASSDRGETDTQYF,TGTGCCAGTAGTGACAGGGGAGAAACAGATACGCAGTATTTT
-,-,TRBV30,TRBJ2-1,CAWSVRFNEQFF,TGTGCCTGGAGTGTACGGTTCAATGAGCAGTTCTTC
-,-,TRBV30,TRBJ1-1,CAWSVRLGRNTEAFF,TGTGCCTGGAGTGTAAGGTTAGGGAGGAACACTGAAGCTTTCTTT
TRBD2,-,TRBV27,TRBJ2-1,CASRLAGGFPLQFF,TGTGCCAGCAGACTAGCGGGAGGTTTCCCTCTCCAGTTCTTC
-,-,TRBV30,TRBJ2-1,CAWTRRLSDYNEQFF,TGTGCCTGGACCCGCAGGTTATCGGACTACAATGAGCAGTTCTTC